The rows below give T cell receptor beta chains drawn from one sample of a study of cytomegalovirus exposure and HLA in healthy donors. The data were produced by immunoSEQ multiplex PCR, yet TCRdb's version contains in-frame clones alone and is incomplete. The sample lists 150,000 to 200,000 clones, around 86% occurring once. Material: PBMCs. These receptors were collected from a woman aged 18-30 years in good health and CMV-seronegative. CDR3s include the opening cysteine and the closing phenylalanine or tryptophan. A D gene is named only where the DNA matches it firmly. Not every row has a clone size; where given, it reads once, few, many or a size class.

>TRBJ1-4|.|TRBV7-6|.|15
TGTGCCAGCAGCACAAACAGTGCCTTCATGGAAAAACTGTTTTTT
CASSTNSAFMEKLFF
>TRBJ1-5|.|TRBV7-2|.|16
TGTGCCAGCAGCTTAGTAGGTGGGGGCTCGGATCAGCCCCAGCATTTT
CASSLVGGGSDQPQHF
>TRBJ2-2|.|TRBV6-1|.|14
TGTGCCAGCATTCTTACAGCGGTTGCCGGGGAGCTGTTTTTT
CASILTAVAGELFF
>TRBJ1-1|.|TRBV7-8|.|14
TGTGCCAGCAGTCCATACAATCAGGGGACTGAAGCTTTCTTT
CASSPYNQGTEAFF
>TRBJ2-1|TRBD2|TRBV30|.|15
TGTGCCAGGGAGCCCGGGACTAGCGGGAGATATGAGCAGTTCTTC
CAREPGTSGRYEQFF
>TRBJ2-1|TRBD2|TRBV6-1|.|14
TGTGCCAGCATAAGCGGGATTTCCTACAATGAGCAGTTCTTC
CASISGISYNEQFF
>TRBJ2-2|TRBD2|TRBV19|.|14
TGTGCCAGTAGTATGGGAGGGCACACCGGGGAGCTGTTTTTT
CASSMGGHTGELFF
>TRBJ2-5|TRBD2|TRBV5-1|.|14
TGCGCCAGCAGAAGCGGGGGGGCCGAAGGGACCCAGTACTTC
CASRSGGAEGTQYF
>TRBJ1-2|.|TRBV29-1|.|12
TGCAGCGCGTCTCCGGGGGACTATGGCTACACCTTC
CSASPGDYGYTF
>TRBJ1-5|.|TRBV7-2|.|15
TGTGCCAGCAGCTTAGAGGGAGTGGGCAATCAGCCCCAGCATTTT
CASSLEGVGNQPQHF
>TRBJ1-4|.|TRBV9|.|16
TGTGCCAGCAGCGTACATTCGGGTGCAACTAATGAAAAACTGTTTTTT
CASSVHSGATNEKLFF
>TRBJ1-1|.|TRBV15|.|16
TGTGCCACCAGCAGAGATTTGTCGACAGCTAACACTGAAGCTTTCTTT
CATSRDLSTANTEAFF
>TRBJ2-1|.|TRBV9|.|12
TGTGCCAGCAGCCCCGGGACAACTGAGCAGTTCTTC
CASSPGTTEQFF
>TRBJ1-2|.|TRBV5-1|.|14
TGCGCCAGCACCCCGGTCACCGGAGGGTATGGCTACACCTTC
CASTPVTGGYGYTF
>TRBJ2-7|.|TRBV25-1|.|14
TGTGCCAGCAGTGAATACACGGCGGGCTACGAGCAGTACTTC
CASSEYTAGYEQYF
>TRBJ2-3|.|TRBV7-6|.|13
TGTGCCAGCAACTCAGAGGTAGGCGGGACGCAGTATTTT
CASNSEVGGTQYF
>TRBJ2-5|.|TRBV5-1|.|17
TGCGCCAGCAGCCTGGTCGGGAGCCTGAGGTTTATAGAGACCCAGTACTTC
CASSLVGSLRFIETQYF
>TRBJ2-5|.|TRBV30|.|13
TGTGCCTGGGTAGCCCTAAACCAAGAGACCCAGTACTTC
CAWVALNQETQYF
>TRBJ2-3|.|TRBV20-1|.|10
TGCAGTGCCAAGAGTGATACGCAGTATTTT
CSAKSDTQYF
>TRBJ1-6|TRBD1|TRBV5-1|.|18
TGCGCCAGCAGCTCCTCCCGAGACAGGGGAAGGAAAGGATCACCCCTCCACTTT
CASSSSRDRGRKGSPLHF
>TRBJ1-1|TRBD1|TRBV28|few|12
TGTGCCAGCAGTTTCCGGACAGGAGAAGCTTTCTTT
CASSFRTGEAFF
>TRBJ2-7|.|TRBV27|.|14
TGTGCCAGCAGCCCTGGCGGAAGCGCCTACGAGCAGTACTTC
CASSPGGSAYEQYF
>TRBJ2-6|TRBD1|TRBV28|.|18
TGTGCCAGCAGTTCTCGGACAGGACTTAGCTCTGGGGCCAACGTCCTGACTTTC
CASSSRTGLSSGANVLTF
>TRBJ2-7|TRBD1|TRBV7-3|.|14
TGTGCCAGCAGCATGGACAGGGGGACCCCCGAGCAGTACTTC
CASSMDRGTPEQYF
>TRBJ2-1|TRBD2|TRBV5-4|few|19
TGTGCCAGCAGCACGGGGGGACTAGCGGTTATTAGCTCCTACAATGAGCAGTTCTTC
CASSTGGLAVISSYNEQFF
>TRBJ2-5|.|TRBV6-1|.|13
TGTGCCACCGGGGGTTCAGGCCGGGAGACCCAGTACTTC
CATGGSGRETQYF
>TRBJ2-5|.|TRBV10-3|.|16
TGTGCCATCAGTGAGTCGACAGGCAGGGGATGGGAGACCCAGTACTTC
CAISESTGRGWETQYF
>TRBJ2-2|.|TRBV2|.|13
TGTGCCAGCAGTGGGCTGAACACCGGGGAGCTGTTTTTT
CASSGLNTGELFF
>TRBJ2-1|TRBD2|TRBV5-6|few|13
TGTGCCAGCAGCTTGATAGCGGGAAATGAGCAGTTCTTC
CASSLIAGNEQFF
>TRBJ2-7|.|TRBV5-1|.|14
TGCGCCAGCAGGCTTAATAGCGGCTCCTACGAGCAGTACTTC
CASRLNSGSYEQYF
>TRBJ2-7|TRBD2|TRBV5-6|few|17
TGTGCCAGCAGCGGAAAGGGCCGGCGGGAGGGCCTGAGGGAGCAGTACTTC
CASSGKGRREGLREQYF
>TRBJ2-1|.|TRBV6-1|once|16
TGTGCCAGCAGTGAGCGGGTCGGGAACTCCTACAATGAGCAGTTCTTC
CASSERVGNSYNEQFF
>TRBJ1-5|TRBD1|TRBV28|.|14
TGTGCCAGCAGTTGGGGGACAGGGCATCAGCCCCAGCATTTT
CASSWGTGHQPQHF
>TRBJ2-3|TRBD2|TRBV4-2|.|15
TGTGCCAGCAGCCGATCTAGCGGGGGGGCAGATACGCAGTATTTT
CASSRSSGGADTQYF
>TRBJ2-1|.|TRBV6-1|.|15
TGTGCCAGCAGATCCGGGATCCCCCTGCGCAATGAGCAGTTCTTC
CASRSGIPLRNEQFF
>TRBJ2-7|.|TRBV14|.|11
TGTGCCAGCAGCCCGGGAGTCGAGCAGTACTTC
CASSPGVEQYF
>TRBJ2-4|TRBD2|TRBV5-6|.|18
TGTGCCAGCAGCCTAGGACTAGCGGGGGGGCTCGGGTGGGACATTCAGTACTTC
CASSLGLAGGLGWDIQYF
>TRBJ2-1|TRBD2|TRBV6-4|.|18
TGTGCCAGCAGTGACAACTACGGACCGGGACTAGCTTACAATGAGCAGTTCTTC
CASSDNYGPGLAYNEQFF
>TRBJ2-2|TRBD2|TRBV29-1|.|16
TGCAGCGTTGAAGATCTAGCTTTGCGGGGGGACGGGGAGCTGTTTTTT
CSVEDLALRGDGELFF
>TRBJ2-3|TRBD1|TRBV5-1|.|14
TGCGCCAGCAGCTGGGGGACAGGGCAAGATACGCAGTATTTT
CASSWGTGQDTQYF
>TRBJ2-5|TRBD1|TRBV18|.|15
TGTGCCAGCTCACAAACGACGGGACAGCAAGAGACCCAGTACTTC
CASSQTTGQQETQYF
>TRBJ2-5|.|TRBV29-1|.|14
TGCAGCGGCGGGTGGGGGGACTCCCAAGAGACCCAGTACTTC
CSGGWGDSQETQYF
>TRBJ2-7|.|TRBV5-4|.|14
TGTGCCAGCAGCGAGGGATGGACCCCTTACGAGCAGTACTTC
CASSEGWTPYEQYF
>TRBJ2-5|TRBD2|TRBV15|.|15
TGTGCCACCAGCACGGGACTAGCGGGCGGGGAGACCCAGTACTTC
CATSTGLAGGETQYF
>TRBJ1-1|.|TRBV29-1|.|11
TGCAGCGTTGGAATTAGTGAGGTAGCTTTCTTT
CSVGISEVAFF
>TRBJ2-7|TRBD1|TRBV18|.|14
TGTGCCAGCTCTCGACAGGGGCCATCCTACGAGCAGTACTTC
CASSRQGPSYEQYF
>TRBJ2-5|.|TRBV2|.|12
TGTGCCAGCCTCCGCCGGGGAGAGACCCAGTACTTC
CASLRRGETQYF
>TRBJ1-2|TRBD1|TRBV2|.|15
TGTGCCAGCAGGCCCCCGACAGGGGGCAGTTATGGCTACACCTTC
CASRPPTGGSYGYTF
>TRBJ1-1|TRBD1|TRBV27|few|15
TGTGCCAGCAGTTTAGCGACAGGGGGGAACACTGAAGCTTTCTTT
CASSLATGGNTEAFF
>TRBJ1-5|.|TRBV19|.|17
TGTGCCAGTAGTAGATGGGACTTATTCGATAGCAATCAGCCCCAGCATTTT
CASSRWDLFDSNQPQHF
>TRBJ2-7|TRBD1|TRBV4-2|.|16
TGTGCCAGCAGCCAAGAGGCAGGGGGCGCGATCTACGAGCAGTACTTC
CASSQEAGGAIYEQYF
>TRBJ1-2|TRBD1|TRBV6-1|.|14
TGTGCCAGCAGTCCCGGGACAGGGTTTTATGGCTACACCTTC
CASSPGTGFYGYTF
>TRBJ1-1|.|TRBV5-1|.|13
TGCGCCAGCAGCGTACAGGAGAACACTGAAGCTTTCTTT
CASSVQENTEAFF
>TRBJ1-3|.|TRBV25-1|.|14
TGTGCCAGCAGTGAAGCAGGGGCTGGAGACACCATATATTTT
CASSEAGAGDTIYF
>TRBJ1-2|.|TRBV14|few|15
TGTGCCAGCAGCCTACCCGGAACGGAGAACTATGGCTACACCTTC
CASSLPGTENYGYTF
>TRBJ1-5|.|TRBV30|.|13
TGTGCCTGGAGTGTAGCGGGGGACCAGCCCCAGCATTTT
CAWSVAGDQPQHF
>TRBJ2-7|TRBD1|TRBV10-3|.|15
TGTGCCATCAGTGACCCCCCCGACAGGGGGTACGAGCAGTACTTC
CAISDPPDRGYEQYF
>TRBJ2-7|.|TRBV6-5|.|13
TGTGCCAGCAGTCCGGACTCTCCCAGCGAGCAGTACTTC
CASSPDSPSEQYF
>TRBJ2-5|TRBD2|TRBV2|.|16
TGTGCCAGCACGGCGATCACTAGCGGGGGAGAAGAGACCCAGTACTTC
CASTAITSGGEETQYF
>TRBJ2-7|.|TRBV4-2|.|13
TGTGCCAGCAGCCAATCAAGCGCCTACGAGCAGTACTTC
CASSQSSAYEQYF